This T cell receptor (beta chain) stems from a study of T cells in Graves' hyperthyroidism and ophthalmopathy. There were TCR beta CDR3 regions amplified from RNA transcripts. The HTBI primer set served for first-round RT-PCR of the TCR CDR3. Each CDR3 protein gets one entry after TCRdb re-called the multiplex PCR reads with MiXCR. The data hold 450,000 to 650,000 distinct CDR3 sequences, with more than 20% observed a single time. Absence of ophthalmopathy progression within 18 months defined stable Graves' hyperthyroidism. Uncontrolled infection, other autoimmune disease, pregnancy or lactation excluded patients. Fresh 10 ml peripheral blood yielded PBMCs. Broader study findings: The model anticipated ophthalmopathy a median about 7 months pre-onset.

CDR1 is MNHEY, CDR2 SVGAGI, per germline. V lost 2 bases, J lost 2 bases, and 6 bases lay in between. The CDR3 totals 13 residues. Ten or more counts support this clonotype. Its antigen is unidentified. The origin of this receptor is a man younger than 30 with Graves' hyperthyroidism. The gene calls are TRBV6-5 and TRBJ2-5; tentatively, D is TRBD1 or TRBD2 (5 bases each). Sequenced sample: blood. The CDR3 sequence: CASSYEGQETQYF. As DNA, the CDR3 is TGTGCCAGCAGTTACGAGGGGCAAGAGACCCAGTACTTC.